The rows below give T cell receptor beta chains drawn from one sample of a study of OX40 agonist ivuxolimab in advanced cancers. Here immunoSEQ multiplex PCR was the method, and the copy in TCRdb shows in-frame clones only, minus some. The table shows approximately 100,000 clones, with approximately 90% occurring only once. Material: CD4+ or CD8+ T cells sorted from blood, obtained in a trial of the OX40 agonist ivuxolimab. The receptors come from an adult with an advanced solid tumor such as melanoma, head and neck, liver or kidney cancer. Both conserved end residues are part of each CDR3. A D gene is named only where the DNA matches it firmly. The size entry is marked missing in some rows and otherwise reads once, few, many or a size class.

D: NA; J: TRBJ2-5; size: NA; V: TRBV4-3; CDR3: CASSFVSGGGQETQYF; DNA: TGCGCCAGCAGCTTCGTGTCAGGGGGGGGACAAGAGACCCAGTACTTC
D: NA; J: TRBJ2-2; size: NA; V: TRBV7-9; CDR3: CASSLVVGTNTGELFF; DNA: TGTGCCAGCAGCTTAGTGGTGGGAACGAACACCGGGGAGCTGTTTTTT
D: NA; J: TRBJ1-4; size: NA; V: TRBV7-9; CDR3: CASREGRVDKGKLFF; DNA: TGTGCCAGCAGAGAGGGCAGGGTGGATAAGGGGAAACTGTTTTTT
D: NA; J: TRBJ2-3; size: NA; V: TRBV5-1; CDR3: CASSFGVTGSTDTQYF; DNA: TGCGCCAGCAGCTTTGGGGTAACGGGTAGCACAGATACGCAGTATTTT
D: NA; J: TRBJ1-3; size: NA; V: TRBV18; CDR3: CASSPRGDSGNTIYF; DNA: TGTGCCAGCTCACCTCGGGGCGACTCTGGAAACACCATATATTTT
D: TRBD2; J: TRBJ2-1; size: NA; V: TRBV15; CDR3: CATSRGGTSGGRGQFF; DNA: TGTGCCACCAGCAGAGGCGGGACTAGCGGGGGGCGAGGGCAGTTCTTC
D: NA; J: TRBJ1-2; size: NA; V: TRBV5-1; CDR3: CASSLGPESGYGYTF; DNA: TGCGCCAGCAGCTTGGGGCCGGAATCCGGCTATGGCTACACCTTC
D: NA; J: TRBJ2-7; size: once; V: TRBV7-9; CDR3: CASSWGIQGREQYF; DNA: TGTGCCAGCAGCTGGGGGATACAGGGTCGCGAGCAGTACTTC
D: TRBD1; J: TRBJ2-6; size: once; V: TRBV5-4; CDR3: CASSSPGQSGGANVLTF; DNA: TGTGCCAGCAGTTCGCCGGGACAGTCGGGTGGGGCCAACGTCCTGACTTTC
D: NA; J: TRBJ2-1; size: NA; V: TRBV10-2; CDR3: CASSEPVNEQFF; DNA: TGCGCCAGCAGTGAGCCTGTTAATGAGCAGTTCTTC
D: TRBD1; J: TRBJ1-2; size: NA; V: TRBV7-2; CDR3: CASSFDRAYGYTF; DNA: TGTGCCAGCAGCTTCGACAGGGCCTATGGCTACACCTTC